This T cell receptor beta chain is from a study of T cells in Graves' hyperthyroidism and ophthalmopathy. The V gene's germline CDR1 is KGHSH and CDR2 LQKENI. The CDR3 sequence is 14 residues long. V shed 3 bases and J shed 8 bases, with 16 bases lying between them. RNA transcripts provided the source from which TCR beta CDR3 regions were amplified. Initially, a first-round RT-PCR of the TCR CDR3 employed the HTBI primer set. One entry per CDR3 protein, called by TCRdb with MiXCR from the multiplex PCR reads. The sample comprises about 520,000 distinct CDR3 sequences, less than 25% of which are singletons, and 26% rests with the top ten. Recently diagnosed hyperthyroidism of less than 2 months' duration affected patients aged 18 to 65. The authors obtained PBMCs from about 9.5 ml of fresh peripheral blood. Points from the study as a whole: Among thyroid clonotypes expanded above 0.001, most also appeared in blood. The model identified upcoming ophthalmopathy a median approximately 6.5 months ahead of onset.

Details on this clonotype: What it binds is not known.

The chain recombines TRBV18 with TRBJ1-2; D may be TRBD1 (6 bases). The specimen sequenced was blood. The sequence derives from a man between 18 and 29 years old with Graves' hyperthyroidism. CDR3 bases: TGTGCCAGCTCACCGGCGGACAGTTCAAGCGGCTACACCTTC. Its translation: CASSPADSSSGYTF.